This T cell receptor beta chain appears in the sequencing data of a study of blood T cell repertoires in COVID-19. Overall study: COVID-19 samples from acute and convalescent phases originated in the United States, Italy and Spain. The analysed material was cDNA or gDNA that came from T cells, B-cell-depleted T cells, or PBMCs.

A single count supports this clone. The length of the CDR3 is 14 residues. V lost 5 bases and J 5 bases, leaving 15 bases between the germline ends. Germline-derived CDR1 and CDR2 are MNHEY and SVGAGI. Authors' processing steps: By means of reference gene primer amplification, nucleated cell counts were estimated. TCRdb's table, derived via immunoSEQ multiplex PCR, lists solely in-frame clones and lacks some. That table furnishes V, J and clone size, whereas the DNA furnished D and trimming. The sample records fewer than 200,000 clones, around 74% being singletons. The clonotype was recovered from a man aged 65-85 years with acute or convalescent COVID-19. The chain couples TRBV6-5 to TRBJ2-5; TRBD2 might be the D (5 bases). Sequenced input: peripheral blood. DNA for the CDR3: TGTGCCAGCAGTACCCGGGGATCTGGCGAGACCCAGTACTTC. This encodes CASSTRGSGETQYF.